The 25 T cell receptor beta chains below all came from one sample that was sequenced in a study of cytomegalovirus exposure and HLA in healthy donors. In the PCR, 60 Vbeta and 13 Jbeta primers were used. This table comes from immunoSEQ multiplex PCR, and its TCRdb copy is limited to in-frame clones, with some not included. This sample's table reports approximately 71,000 clones. Sequenced material: PBMCs. The source of these receptors is a female donor in good health and CMV-seropositive.

The chain has TRBV5-1 and TRBJ1-2, with 8 bases identical to TRBD1. The CDR3 is 14 amino acids. The germline V gene encodes CDR1 SGHRS and CDR2 YFSETQ. The junction had 6 bases not matched to a gene; V was cut back by 4 bases and J by 4 bases. In nucleotides, the CDR3 is TGCGCCAGCAGCGAGGGACAGGTGGGCTATGGCTACACCTTC. This sequence encodes CASSEGQVGYGYTF.

The V and J genes are TRBV6-6 and TRBJ1-3, with 9 bases matching TRBD1. CDR3 length: 16 residues. V shed 6 bases, J shed 2 bases, and the junction held 8 bases outside the gene matches. The germline gives CDR1 MNHNY, CDR2 SVGAGI (reference sequence). The CDR3 bases are TGTGCCAGCAGCATTGGGACAGGGATCACTGGAAACACCATATATTTT. This codes for CASSIGTGITGNTIYF.

The chain carries TRBV25-1 and TRBJ2-5; no definite D call. The CDR3 covers 13 residues. Germline CDR1 and CDR2: MGHDK and SYGVNS. The germline V and J ends were trimmed by 1 base and 5 bases, with 8 bases remaining between them. CDR3 coding DNA: TGTGCCAGCAGTGAATTTCAGGTGGAGACCCAGTACTTC. This codes for CASSEFQVETQYF. Looking up the rest from reference TRBV25-1 and TRBJ2-5 gives the full variable domain: EADIYQTPRYLVIGTGKKITLECSQTMGHDKMYWYQQDPGMELHLIHYSYGVNSTEKGDLSSESTVSRIRTEHFPLTLESARPSHTSQYLCASSEFQVETQYFGPGTRLLVL.

The chain joins TRBV10-3 to TRBJ2-7; 7 nucleotides line up with TRBD1. Germline V gene sequence: CDR1 ENHRY, CDR2 SYGVKD. With V trimmed by 6 bases and J by 5 bases, 4 bases remained unmatched. The CDR3 loop spans 12 amino acids. CDR3 loop: CAISADRDEQYF. In DNA form, the CDR3 reads TGTGCCATCAGCGCCGACAGGGACGAGCAGTACTTC.

This sequence joins TRBV12-5 and TRBJ2-2; the match to TRBD2 covers 10 bases. CDR3 length: 17 residues. Losses at the gene ends were 2 bases for V and 2 bases for J; bases not matched to a gene: 5. Germline CDR1 is LGHNT and CDR2 is FRNRAP. The CDR3 protein is CASGLTRTSGNTGELFF. CDR3 DNA: TGTGCTAGTGGTTTGACACGGACTAGCGGTAACACCGGGGAGCTGTTTTTT.

This chain connects TRBV10-3 to TRBJ1-1; 7 bases map to TRBD1. V shed 6 bases, J shed 4 bases, and the junction held 2 bases outside the gene matches. Germline values: CDR1 ENHRY, CDR2 SYGVKD. The CDR3 spans 12 residues. The CDR3 sequence: CAIRRQGTEAFF. The DNA for the CDR3 is TGTGCCATCAGAAGACAGGGCACTGAAGCTTTCTTT.

The chain joins TRBV7-2 to TRBJ2-3, with TRBD2 matching over 14 bases. Germline CDR1 SGHTA, CDR2 FQGNSA. The CDR3 sequence is 15 residues long. The V and J ends lost 1 base and 10 bases, in that order; junction bases with no gene match: 4. The CDR3 loop reads CASSLGLAGGPAQYF. CDR3 sequence (DNA): TGTGCCAGCAGCTTAGGACTAGCGGGGGGGCCTGCGCAGTATTTT. The full variable domain, completed using reference TRBV7-2 and TRBJ2-3, is GAGVSQSPSNKVTEKGKDVELRCDPISGHTALYWYRQSLGQGLEFLIYFQGNSAPDKSGLPSDRFSAERTGGSVSTLTIQRTQQEDSAVYLCASSLGLAGGPAQYFGPGTRLTVL.

The rearrangement uses TRBV4-2 and TRBJ1-5, with D possibly matching TRBD1 (5 bases). V was clipped by 0 bases and J by 5 bases, with 11 bases between them. Germline CDR1 reads LGHNA; CDR2 reads YNFKEQ. This CDR3 is built from 15 residues. This CDR3 reads CASSQEGRGDQPQHF. CDR3 sequence (DNA): TGTGCCAGCAGCCAAGAGGGCCGGGGGGATCAGCCCCAGCATTTT.

The chain employs TRBV4-3 and TRBJ2-7; tentatively, D is TRBD2 (5 bases). With 0 bases removed from V and 5 bases from J, the gap between germline ends came to 11 bases. The V gene's germline CDR1 is LGHNA and CDR2 YSLEER. CDR3 length: 14 residues. CDR3: CASSQESSGNEQYF. The CDR3, as DNA: TGCGCCAGCAGCCAAGAATCTTCGGGGAACGAGCAGTACTTC.

The chain links TRBV6-5 to TRBJ1-1; TRBD1 agrees at 8 bases. There are 16 residues in the CDR3. Trimming took 4 bases from V and 0 from J; bases not matched to a gene: 7. Per the germline V gene, CDR1 is MNHEY and CDR2 is SVGAGI. The DNA of the CDR3 is TGTGCCAGCAGTTCGACAGGGGCCGGGTTGAACACTGAAGCTTTCTTT. It specifies CASSSTGAGLNTEAFF.

J is TRBJ1-2 and V is TRBV7-2; no clear D gene. This CDR3 is 15 amino acids long. Per the germline V gene, CDR1 is SGHTA and CDR2 is FQGNSA. V lost 1 base, J lost 0 bases, and 9 bases lay in between. DNA for the CDR3: TGTGCCAGCAGCTTAGTTGAGGGCGCTAACTATGGCTACACCTTC. As protein: CASSLVEGANYGYTF. The full variable domain, its missing parts supplied by reference TRBV7-2 and TRBJ1-2, is GAGVSQSPSNKVTEKGKDVELRCDPISGHTALYWYRQSLGQGLEFLIYFQGNSAPDKSGLPSDRFSAERTGGSVSTLTIQRTQQEDSAVYLCASSLVEGANYGYTFGSGTRLTVV.

This chain uses TRBV7-8 with TRBJ1-2, with a possible D match to TRBD1 (6 bases). The CDR3 is 15 residues long. CDR1 and CDR2 (germline): SGHVS, FQNEAQ. V was shortened by 5 bases and J by 0 bases, with 13 bases between the two germline ends. The CDR3 coding sequence is TGTGCCAGCAGCGGGCGGACAGTTTCTAACTATGGCTACACCTTC. It encodes CASSGRTVSNYGYTF.

This chain joins TRBV4-1 and TRBJ1-2, with D perhaps matching TRBD1 (6 bases). CDR3 length: 18 residues. The germline gives CDR1 MGHRA, CDR2 YSYEKL. Trimming shortened V by 1 base and J by 4 bases, and 22 bases separated the two germline ends. The CDR3 DNA reads TGCGCCAGCAGCCAAGCCGCTGGACAGAGCTCTGGCGGCTATGGCTACACCTTC. This codes for CASSQAAGQSSGGYGYTF.

The chain combines TRBV5-1 with TRBJ2-7; 8 nucleotides match TRBD1. The V and J ends lost 4 bases and 3 bases, in that order; junction bases with no gene match: 6. Germline loops: CDR1 SGHRS, CDR2 YFSETQ. This CDR3 is built from 14 residues. The CDR3 nucleotides read TGCGCCAGCAGCATAACGACAGGGGACTACGAGCAGTACTTC. Translated: CASSITTGDYEQYF. The full variable domain, in which reference TRBV5-1 and TRBJ2-7 provide the parts outside the CDR3, is KAGVTQTPRYLIKTRGQQVTLSCSPISGHRSVSWYQQTPGQGLQFLFEYFSETQRNKGNFPGRFSGRQFSNSRSEMNVSTLELGDSALYLCASSITTGDYEQYFGPGTRLTVT.

CDR3 region: CANPGQYAEAFF. DNA for the CDR3: TGTGCCAACCCAGGACAGTACGCTGAAGCTTTCTTT. The V call is TRBV2, the J call TRBJ1-1; tentatively, D is TRBD1 (6 bases). This CDR3 is 12 amino acids long. V was clipped by 10 bases and J by 6 bases, with 15 bases between them. The germline V gene has CDR1 SNHLY and CDR2 FYNNEI. The full variable domain, in which reference TRBV2 and TRBJ1-1 provide the parts outside the CDR3, is EPEVTQTPSHQVTQMGQEVILRCVPISNHLYFYWYRQILGQKVEFLVSFYNNEISEKSEIFDDQFSVERPDGSNFTLKIRSTKLEDSAMYFCANPGQYAEAFFGQGTRLTVV.

Here the CDR3 reads CASSTDRGLNGYTF. The DNA for the CDR3 is TGTGCCAGTAGTACTGACAGGGGGCTTAATGGCTACACCTTC. The chain couples TRBV19 to TRBJ1-2, with 10 nucleotides matching TRBD1. CDR1 and CDR2 (germline): LNHDA, SQIVND (reference sequence). Losses at the gene ends were 4 bases for V and 6 bases for J; bases not matched to a gene: 5. The CDR3 is 14 amino acids. The entire variable domain, with the rest obtained from reference TRBV19 and TRBJ1-2, is as follows: DGGITQSPKYLFRKEGQNVTLSCEQNLNHDAMYWYRQDPGQGLRLIYYSQIVNDFQKGDIAEGYSVSREKKESFPLTVTSAQKNPTAFYLCASSTDRGLNGYTFGSGTRLTVV.

The chain carries TRBV6-1 and TRBJ2-3, with 7 bases aligning to TRBD1. The ends lost 7 bases at V and 7 bases at J; junction bases unmatched: 5. Germline CDR1 MNHNS, CDR2 SASEGT. The length of the CDR3 is 12 residues. The CDR3 here is CASTTTGHTQYF. CDR3 nucleotides: TGTGCCAGCACCACGACAGGGCATACGCAGTATTTT.

This chain connects TRBV7-2 to TRBJ2-7, with 13 bases that match TRBD2. Losses at the gene ends were 5 bases for V and 5 bases for J; bases not matched to a gene: 6. This CDR3 region has 15 residues. Germline CDR1 SGHTA, CDR2 FQGNSA. DNA for the CDR3: TGTGCCAGCAGCAAGACTAGCGGGGGGCCTCACGAGCAGTACTTC. This translates into CASSKTSGGPHEQYF.

The chain has TRBV7-9 and TRBJ1-1, with a possible D match to TRBD1 (5 bases). The CDR3 contains 14 residues. Germline CDR1 SEHNR, CDR2 FQNEAQ (reference sequence). Trimming cost V 2 bases and J 6 bases, with 13 bases left between them. CDR3 nucleotides: TGTGCCAGCAGCTTAACAAATGGGGGGGCTGAAGCTTTCTTT. It is translated as CASSLTNGGAEAFF.

J is TRBJ1-2 and V is TRBV7-2; D not certain. V gave up 7 bases and J gave up 8 bases, with 11 bases separating them. Germline lookup yields CDR1 SGHTA and CDR2 FQGNSA. The CDR3 covers 11 residues. The CDR3 nucleotides are TGTGCCAGCAAGGCGGTCGGAGGCTACACCTTC. The encoded protein is CASKAVGGYTF.

The chain joins TRBV9 to TRBJ2-1; perhaps TRBD2 as D (6 bases). Trimming pared 4 bases from V and 2 bases from J, leaving 13 bases between. Germline V gene sequence: CDR1 SGDLS, CDR2 YYNGEE. The CDR3 covers 15 residues. The CDR3 is CASSSRLVPYNEQFF. CDR3 in DNA: TGTGCCAGCAGCTCGCGACTAGTTCCCTACAATGAGCAGTTCTTC.

This chain links TRBV11-3 with TRBJ2-7, with D possibly being TRBD2 (7 bases). From germline, CDR1 is SGHNT and CDR2 YENEEA. V dropped 4 bases and J dropped 3 bases, with 22 bases sitting between them. The CDR3 spans 17 residues. CDR3 in amino acids: CASSWGDMRGGLYEQYF. DNA of the CDR3: TGTGCCAGCAGCTGGGGCGATATGAGGGGGGGCCTCTACGAGCAGTACTTC. The full variable domain, completed using reference TRBV11-3 and TRBJ2-7, is EAGVVQSPRYKIIEKKQPVAFWCNPISGHNTLYWYLQNLGQGPELLIRYENEEAVDDSQLPKDRFSAERLKGVDSTLKIQPAELGDSAVYLCASSWGDMRGGLYEQYFGPGTRLTVT.

The chain recombines TRBV6-1 with TRBJ1-5; D is unclear. V dropped 8 bases and J dropped 0 bases, with 14 bases sitting between them. CDR1 MNHNS and CDR2 SASEGT come from the germline V gene. The CDR3 is 15 residues long. DNA of the CDR3: TGTGCCAGCTCCCGGGGTCACTATAGCAATCAGCCCCAGCATTTT. Encoded protein: CASSRGHYSNQPQHF.

The genes are TRBV6-5 and TRBJ2-1, with D possibly matching TRBD2 (5 bases). Trimming shortened V by 4 bases and J by 0 bases, and 10 bases separated the two germline ends. Germline-derived CDR1 and CDR2 are MNHEY and SVGAGI. The CDR3 is 15 amino acids. The CDR3 loop is CASSSRRSSYNEQFF. As DNA, the CDR3 is TGTGCCAGCAGTTCACGGAGGAGCTCCTACAATGAGCAGTTCTTC.

The rearrangement uses TRBV5-1 and TRBJ2-5; 9 nucleotides align to TRBD1. Germline CDR1 is SGHRS and CDR2 is YFSETQ. Trimming removed 0 bases from V and 4 bases from J; junction bases left unmatched: 4. This CDR3 is 15 amino acids long. The CDR3 coding sequence is TGCGCCAGCAGCTTGGTGGGACAGGGAGTAGAGACCCAGTACTTC. This sequence encodes CASSLVGQGVETQYF.